Listed here are 7 T cell receptor beta chains from one sample, sequenced in a study of cytomegalovirus exposure and HLA in healthy donors. This table comes from immunoSEQ multiplex PCR, and its TCRdb copy is limited to in-frame clones, with some not included. The data hold roughly 200,000 clones, with roughly four fifths observed a single time. Material for sequencing was PBMCs. All receptors come from a woman in her late teens or twenties in good health and CMV-seropositive.

The CDR3 sequence: CASSYFPGGHEQYF. The DNA of the CDR3 is TGCGCCAGCAGCTACTTTCCGGGGGGCCACGAGCAGTACTTC. The chain is built from TRBV5-1 and TRBJ2-7; TRBD2 is a possible D gene (7 bases). V was clipped by 3 bases and J by 5 bases, with 15 bases between them. The CDR3 extends over 14 amino acids. Germline values: CDR1 SGHRS, CDR2 YFSETQ.

The rearrangement joins TRBV19 to TRBJ2-4; D unclear. Deletions cut 5 bases from V and 6 bases from J, with 8 bases between. From germline, CDR1 is LNHDA and CDR2 SQIVND (reference sequence). The CDR3 runs to 12 residues. In nucleotides, the CDR3 is TGTGCCAGTAGTTATCTAACAAACATTCAGTACTTC. Translated: CASSYLTNIQYF. Combining the CDR3 with reference TRBV19 and TRBJ2-4 gives the whole variable domain DGGITQSPKYLFRKEGQNVTLSCEQNLNHDAMYWYRQDPGQGLRLIYYSQIVNDFQKGDIAEGYSVSREKKESFPLTVTSAQKNPTAFYLCASSYLTNIQYFGAGTRLSVL.

This clone was seen just once. The gene calls are TRBV25-1 and TRBJ1-6; no reliable D call. The CDR3 is made up of 15 amino acids. V lost 3 bases to trimming and J lost 4 bases, with 10 bases between them. Germline CDR1 MGHDK, CDR2 SYGVNS. The chain's CDR3 is CASSEEVGYNSPLHF. The CDR3 nucleotides read TGTGCCAGCAGTGAGGAGGTGGGGTATAATTCACCCCTCCACTTT.

The chain couples TRBV6-1 to TRBJ1-5; the D gene is possibly TRBD1 (6 bases). The CDR3 runs 15 residues. Germline V CDR1 and CDR2: MNHNS, SASEGT. With 3 bases removed from V and 7 bases from J, the gap between germline ends came to 16 bases. Written as DNA, the CDR3 is TGTGCCAGCAGTGAGAGTATAGGGGGGGTGCAGCCCCAGCATTTT. As protein: CASSESIGGVQPQHF.

This clone was counted a few times. The rearrangement uses TRBV7-6 and TRBJ2-7; D remains unclear. Germline-derived CDR1 and CDR2 are SGHVS and FNYEAQ. The CDR3 totals 12 residues. The germline V and J ends were trimmed by 1 base and 6 bases, with 7 bases remaining between them. The CDR3 sequence is CASSLDDSEQYF. CDR3 in DNA: TGTGCCAGCAGCTTAGACGATAGCGAGCAGTACTTC.

CDR3 sequence reads: CASSSGLGEQYF. CDR3 nucleotide sequence: TGTGCCAGCAGTTCGGGGTTGGGCGAGCAGTACTTC. The J gene is TRBJ2-7, the V gene TRBV28; tentative D call: TRBD2 (5 bases). The V and J ends lost 4 bases and 6 bases respectively, with 10 bases between them. The germline V gene encodes CDR1 MDHEN and CDR2 SYDVKM. This CDR3 comprises 12 residues.

This rearrangement joins TRBV7-2 to TRBJ1-1, with a weak D call TRBD1 (5 bases). There are 13 residues in the CDR3. Germline V gene lookup returns CDR1 SGHTA and CDR2 FQGNSA. V was shortened by 2 bases and J by 7 bases, with 11 bases between the two germline ends. The CDR3 is CASSLRGSSEAFF. The CDR3 DNA reads TGTGCCAGCAGCTTAAGGGGCAGCAGTGAAGCTTTCTTT.